This TCR beta chain appears in the sequencing data of a study of cytomegalovirus exposure and HLA in healthy donors. Study observations and caveats: Testing in vitro showed three CMV-associated chains specific for CMV antigens.

Worth noting for this clone: Its specificity is not known.

Repertoires were generated with immunoSEQ multiplex PCR, while TCRdb's copy carries only in-frame clones and drops some. The sample contains roughly 270,000 clones, more than 75% of which appear only once. Germline CDR1 is MGHRA and CDR2 is YSYEKL. This CDR3 is 15 amino acids long. V gave up 0 bases and J gave up 3 bases, with 11 bases separating them. Sequenced sample: PBMCs. The rearrangement joins TRBV4-1 to TRBJ1-2; D is uncertain. The receptor's source is a woman under 30 in good health and CMV-seronegative. The CDR3 reads CASSQESIRDYGYTF. The CDR3 coding sequence is TGCGCCAGCAGCCAAGAGTCCATCCGGGACTATGGCTACACCTTC.